A single sample gave rise to the 27 T cell receptor beta chains below, sequenced in a study of shared clonotypes between healthy human individuals. Sequencing used immunoSEQ multiplex PCR; TCRdb keeps in-frame clones, though not all of them. The data hold fewer than 100,000 clones, with 67% observed a single time. The sequencing sample was made of memory CD8+ T cells sorted from blood. The subset is: CD45RO+ cells pooled with CCR7-negative TemRA cells. These receptor sequences come from a man aged 25 to 40 in good health.

The chain couples TRBV13 to TRBJ2-1; D may be TRBD1 or TRBD2 (5 bases each). The V end lost 3 bases, the J end lost 6 bases, and 21 bases lay between the germline ends. CDR3 length: 17 residues. Germline V gives CDR1 PRHDT, CDR2 FYEKMQ (reference sequence). In nucleotides, the CDR3 is TGTGCCAGCAGCTTCGGGCAGGGCGGGCCGGGTAGCAATGAGCAGTTCTTC. Its translation: CASSFGQGGPGSNEQFF.

The V call is TRBV25-1, the J call TRBJ2-3; TRBD1 is a possible D gene (5 bases). The CDR3 has 13 residues. CDR1 MGHDK and CDR2 SYGVNS come from the germline V gene. The V and J ends lost 3 bases and 3 bases respectively, with 7 bases between them. The CDR3 region has the DNA TGTGCCAGCAGTGATCAGGGTACAGATACGCAGTATTTT. Protein: CASSDQGTDTQYF.

The V gene is TRBV5-1, the J gene TRBJ2-5, with 7 bases lining up with TRBD1. The J segment lost 2 bases and the V segment lost 2 bases, leaving 9 bases of the junction unmatched. The CDR3 is 16 amino acids. Germline-derived CDR1 and CDR2 are SGHRS and YFSETQ. In DNA form, the CDR3 reads TGCGCCAGCAGCTTTACAGGGGCCCAGACGCAAGAGACCCAGTACTTC. It is translated as CASSFTGAQTQETQYF.

The chain uses TRBV7-9 and TRBJ2-7; 9 nucleotides align to TRBD2. V shed 2 bases and J 3 bases; nucleotides not matched to a gene: 5. This CDR3 spans 15 amino acids. Germline V CDR1 and CDR2: SEHNR, FQNEAQ (reference sequence). CDR3 sequence (DNA): TGTGCCAGCAGCTTATTTAGCGGGAGTCTCTACGAGCAGTACTTC. It encodes CASSLFSGSLYEQYF.

This clone showed up just a few times. The J gene is TRBJ2-5, the V gene TRBV25-1; 7 bases map to TRBD2. This CDR3 contains 16 residues. J was trimmed by 7 bases and V by 0 bases; bases with no gene match: 11. Looked up from germline, CDR1 is MGHDK and CDR2 is SYGVNS. The CDR3 is CASSEYTGLDVGTQYF. The CDR3 DNA sequence: TGTGCCAGCAGTGAATATACAGGACTAGACGTAGGGACCCAGTACTTC.

The V call is TRBV28, the J call TRBJ2-7, with 12 bases aligning to TRBD1. In germline, CDR1 is MDHEN, CDR2 SYDVKM. This CDR3 has 16 residues. Losses at the gene ends were 2 bases for V and 2 bases for J; bases not matched to a gene: 4. DNA for the CDR3: TGTGCCAGCAGTTTACGGGACAGGGGGCAGCCCTACGAGCAGTACTTC. Its protein product is CASSLRDRGQPYEQYF. The full variable domain, with the rest looked up from reference TRBV28 and TRBJ2-7, is DVKVTQSSRYLVKRTGEKVFLECVQDMDHENMFWYRQDPGLGLRLIYFSYDVKMKEKGDIPEGYSVSREKKERFSLILESASTNQTSMYLCASSLRDRGQPYEQYFGPGTRLTVT.

This rearrangement joins TRBV10-2 to TRBJ2-2, with 11 bases that match TRBD2. The CDR3 contains 17 residues. Per the germline V gene, CDR1 is WSHSY and CDR2 is SAAADI. V dropped 3 bases and J dropped 2; count of bases not matched to a gene: 5. Written as DNA, the CDR3 is TGCGCCAGCAGTGAACCACTAGCGGGGGATAACACCGGGGAGCTGTTTTTT. This translates into CASSEPLAGDNTGELFF.

As to this clone: One junction end disagrees with the germline gene, perhaps due to a read error. V gene TRBV2 combines with J gene TRBJ2-5; D gene unclear. CDR3 length: 11 amino acids. Germline V gene lookup returns CDR1 SNHLY and CDR2 FYNNEI. The CDR3: CASTVYRLVDF. DNA of the CDR3: TGTGCCAGCACAGTATATCGGCTCGTGGACTTC.

This clone has a single count. The chain's CDR3 is CASSSTFGSGGDTQYF. In DNA, the CDR3 is TGTGCCAGCAGCTCTACCTTTGGTAGCGGTGGAGATACGCAGTATTTT. This rearrangement joins TRBV7-2 to TRBJ2-3, with D possibly being TRBD2 (6 bases). V was shortened by 4 bases and J by 5 bases, with 19 bases between the two germline ends. The germline CDR1 and CDR2 sequences are SGHTA and FQGNSA. CDR3 length: 16 residues.

This chain links TRBV10-3 with TRBJ2-6; D not resolved. CDR1 and CDR2 (germline): ENHRY, SYGVKD. This CDR3 comprises 19 residues. V was clipped by 6 bases and J by 0 bases, with 21 bases between them. The CDR3 sequence is CAISGPGSGINSGANVLTF. In DNA, the CDR3 is TGTGCCATCAGCGGGCCCGGTAGTGGGATTAACTCTGGGGCCAACGTCCTGACTTTC.

This clone occurred once. The chain combines TRBV7-9 with TRBJ2-2; D tentatively fits TRBD1 or TRBD2 (5 bases each). V lost 4 bases and J 4 bases, leaving 16 bases between the germline ends. Germline V lookup: CDR1 SEHNR, CDR2 FQNEAQ (reference sequence). This CDR3 comprises 16 residues. As DNA, the CDR3 is TGTGCCAGCAGCTACCGGCACCAGGGACCCACCGGGGAGCTGTTTTTT. Residues: CASSYRHQGPTGELFF.

This clone was found once. The V gene is TRBV5-1, the J gene TRBJ2-7, with 8 bases matching TRBD2. Trimming cost V 2 bases and J 4 bases; bases outside gene matches: 5. The V gene's germline CDR1 is SGHRS and CDR2 YFSETQ. The CDR3 runs to 14 residues. In DNA, the CDR3 is TGCGCCAGCAGCTTTATAGCGGGGATTTACGAGCAGTACTTC. Protein sequence: CASSFIAGIYEQYF.

The genes are TRBV6-1 and TRBJ1-3, with TRBD1 matching over 8 bases. The CDR3 contains 15 residues. With V trimmed by 6 bases and J by 0 bases, 4 bases remained unmatched. Germline V CDR1 and CDR2: MNHNS, SASEGT. The CDR3 coding sequence is TGTGCCAGCAGAGCCACAGGGGGCTCTGGAAACACCATATATTTT. Encoded protein: CASRATGGSGNTIYF.

The chain combines TRBV18 with TRBJ2-3; perhaps TRBD1 as D (6 bases). The germline CDR1 and CDR2 sequences are KGHSH and LQKENI. Trimming stripped 2 bases from V and 9 bases from J, with 15 bases between. CDR3 length: 14 amino acids. The DNA of the CDR3 is TGTGCCAGCTCACCAACTTACAGGGACGACACGCAGTATTTT. Translating gives CASSPTYRDDTQYF.

J is TRBJ2-1 and V is TRBV29-1; TRBD1 aligns across 7 bases. After removal of 5 bases from V and 0 bases from J, the junction contained 13 bases not matched to a gene. The CDR3 sequence is 17 residues long. CDR1 is SQVTM and CDR2 is ANQGSEA in the germline V gene. Here the CDR3 reads CSVSGGRGRSSYNEQFF. The DNA of the CDR3 is TGCAGCGTTAGCGGCGGTAGGGGGCGAAGCTCCTACAATGAGCAGTTCTTC.

The chain has TRBV2 and TRBJ2-1; 14 bases align to TRBD2. This CDR3 contains 17 residues. The germline V gene has CDR1 SNHLY and CDR2 FYNNEI. V gave up 5 bases and J gave up 3 bases; unmatched junction bases: 6. The CDR3 DNA is TGTGCCAGCAGTTGGTCGGGACTAGCGGGAGTCTACAATGAGCAGTTCTTC. Its protein product is CASSWSGLAGVYNEQFF.

The chain employs TRBV20-1 and TRBJ2-1; tentative D call: TRBD2 (5 bases). The CDR3 extends over 11 amino acids. Germline CDR1 is DFQATT and CDR2 is SNEGSKA (reference sequence). V shed 6 bases and J shed 15 bases, with 18 bases lying between them. The DNA of the CDR3 is TGCAGTGCCGCCCTTGGAGGCCGGGGGTTCTTC. Translation: CSAALGGRGFF.

V gene TRBV19 combines with J gene TRBJ2-3; maybe TRBD1 (6 bases). CDR3 length: 21 amino acids. The germline V gene encodes CDR1 LNHDA and CDR2 SQIVND (reference sequence). V was cut by 4 bases and J by 2 bases, with 31 bases left in between. CDR3: CASSTIFMTGQPTPNTDTQYF. Written as DNA, the CDR3 is TGTGCCAGTAGTACCATATTCATGACAGGTCAACCCACACCTAACACAGATACGCAGTATTTT.

The chain recombines TRBV5-6 with TRBJ1-4; 7 nucleotides agree with TRBD1. This CDR3 is 14 amino acids long. The germline V gene encodes CDR1 SGHDT and CDR2 YYEEEE. The V segment lost 2 bases and the J segment 5 bases; nucleotides outside the gene matches: 3. The CDR3 protein is CASSFKQGNEKLFF. In DNA form, the CDR3 reads TGTGCCAGCAGCTTCAAACAGGGGAATGAAAAACTGTTTTTT.

The rearrangement joins TRBV29-1 to TRBJ2-5; D not resolved. V lost 2 bases, J lost 0 bases, and 19 bases lay in between. From germline, CDR1 is SQVTM and CDR2 ANQGSEA. CDR3 length: 17 amino acids. The CDR3 reads CSVEYWAGRKYQETQYF. The CDR3 region has the DNA TGCAGCGTTGAATATTGGGCAGGCCGAAAGTACCAAGAGACCCAGTACTTC.

This rearrangement joins TRBV7-9 to TRBJ2-1; TRBD2 is a possible D gene (5 bases). Trimming pared 1 base from V and 1 base from J, leaving 14 bases between. CDR1 is SEHNR, CDR2 FQNEAQ, per germline (reference sequence). The CDR3 has 17 residues. The CDR3 here is CASSLDFGGWSYNEQFF. CDR3 DNA: TGTGCCAGCAGCTTAGATTTTGGCGGGTGGTCCTACAATGAGCAGTTCTTC.

J is TRBJ2-1 and V is TRBV11-2, with 7 nucleotides matching TRBD2. The CDR3 has 14 amino acids. Germline V gene lookup returns CDR1 SGHAT and CDR2 FQNNGV. J was trimmed by 10 bases and V by 5 bases; bases with no gene match: 11. The CDR3 DNA sequence: TGTGCCAGCAGCGTGACCCGGGAGGTCCGGGAGCAGTTCTTC. This codes for CASSVTREVREQFF.

CDR3 protein: CASSEEYGQPQHF. CDR3 DNA: TGTGCCAGCAGCGAGGAGTACGGTCAGCCCCAGCATTTT. J is TRBJ1-5 and V is TRBV9; no clear D gene. The CDR3 covers 13 residues. CDR1 and CDR2 (germline): SGDLS, YYNGEE. The ends were cut back, 3 bases at V and 6 bases at J, with 10 bases in the middle.

This clone was seen only once. The sample has other DNA sequences that encode this CDR3 too. The CDR3 sequence is CASSFSTYEQYF. CDR3 DNA: TGTGCCAGCAGTTTTAGCACGTACGAGCAGTACTTC. The chain joins TRBV28 to TRBJ2-7; D gene uncertain. CDR1 is MDHEN, CDR2 SYDVKM, per germline. The CDR3 is 12 residues long. V shed 3 bases and J shed 4 bases, with 7 bases lying between them.

In DNA form, the CDR3 reads TGTGCCAGCAGCTCTAGGGGAGGGTTCGGGACTAGCGGGACCATAGACTACGAGCAGTACTTC. Residues: CASSSRGGFGTSGTIDYEQYF. The V call is TRBV13, the J call TRBJ2-7; TRBD2 matches at 13 bases. After removal of 4 bases from V and 3 bases from J, the junction contained 21 bases not matched to a gene. The length of the CDR3 is 21 residues. Germline lookup yields CDR1 PRHDT and CDR2 FYEKMQ (reference sequence).

This clone has only a few counts. This chain uses TRBV7-9 with TRBJ1-2; no clear D gene. The CDR3 spans 14 residues. Germline lookup yields CDR1 SEHNR and CDR2 FQNEAQ (reference sequence). Deletions cut 5 bases from V and 2 bases from J, with 12 bases between. CDR3 nucleotide sequence: TGTGCCAGCAGCCTGATGACGGACAACTATGGCTACACCTTC. Its protein is CASSLMTDNYGYTF.

The chain uses TRBV7-8 and TRBJ2-3; TRBD1 might be the D (6 bases). With 6 bases removed from V and 7 bases from J, the gap between germline ends came to 14 bases. From germline, CDR1 is SGHVS and CDR2 FQNEAQ. The length of the CDR3 is 13 residues. In DNA, the CDR3 is TGTGCCAGCAGTCAAACGCAGGGGAATACGCAGTATTTT. This translates into CASSQTQGNTQYF.